One sample yielded the 21 T cell receptor beta chains listed below, sequenced in a study of vaccination and CD4 T cells after COVID-19. These TCRs are of unknown antigen specificity. The assay that was used to sequence DNA from cultured CD4+ T cells was the Oncomine TCR Beta short-read assay. TCRdb re-called the PCR reads with MiXCR, one entry per CDR3 protein. The sample consists of 20,000 or so distinct CDR3 sequences, roughly 55% of them appearing once. Treatment indicated: roughly 11-day PBMC culture with coronavirus spike peptide pools or control peptides (ViraFEST assay). Sequenced input: CD4+ T cells from blood, cultured in vitro. The receptors come from a human donor who had recovered from COVID-19.

The chain has TRBV6-2 or TRBV6-3 and TRBJ2-1, with 10 bases identical to TRBD2. The CDR3 is made up of 14 amino acids. CDR1 MNHEY and CDR2 SVGEGT come from the germline V gene. The J segment lost 1 base and the V segment lost 11 bases, leaving 5 bases of the junction unmatched. The CDR3 bases are TGTGCCGGACGGACTAGCGGTTCCTACAATGAGCAGTTCTTC. It translates to CAGRTSGSYNEQFF.

This clonotype has a handful of counts. This chain uses TRBV28 with TRBJ1-5; TRBD1 might be the D (6 bases). The CDR3 spans 13 residues. Trimming left V 6 bases short and J 7 bases short, with 13 bases between. The germline V gene encodes CDR1 MDHEN and CDR2 SYDVKM. CDR3 bases: TGTGCCAGCAGGACAGGCTCGCTGCAGCCCCAGCATTTT. This encodes CASRTGSLQPQHF.

This chain uses TRBV15 with TRBJ2-6; D call uncertain. Germline V gene sequence: CDR1 LNHNV, CDR2 YYDKDF (reference sequence). The CDR3 spans 15 residues. V was clipped by 8 bases and J by 4 bases, with 15 bases between them. The CDR3 DNA follows: TGTGCCACCTCCTTTACTGGGTCCGGGGCCAACGTCCTGACTTTC. As protein: CATSFTGSGANVLTF.

The gene calls are TRBV28 and TRBJ2-7; D remains ambiguous. Germline V CDR1 and CDR2: MDHEN, SYDVKM. V was clipped by 8 bases and J by 6 bases, with 17 bases between them. The CDR3 is 13 amino acids. The CDR3 DNA reads as TGTGCCAGCGTGGACGGACCTTTGGGCGAGCAGTACTTC. Residues: CASVDGPLGEQYF.

The DNA for the CDR3 is TGTGCCAGCAGACCCTCGGGACCCTTGGACCATCAGCCCCAGCATTTT. This translates into CASRPSGPLDHQPQHF. The J gene is TRBJ1-5, the V gene TRBV7-3; weak D call: TRBD1 (5 bases). The CDR3 has 16 residues. The germline CDR1 and CDR2 sequences are SGHTA and FQGTGA. V was shortened by 6 bases and J by 5 bases, with 20 bases between the two germline ends.

The gene calls are TRBV19 and TRBJ1-5; D is unclear. Germline V gives CDR1 LNHDA, CDR2 SQIVND (reference sequence). Trimming stripped 5 bases from V and 2 bases from J, with 13 bases between. CDR3 length equals 15 residues. Here the CDR3 reads CASSYREEGNQPQHF. CDR3 DNA sequence: TGTGCCAGTAGTTACCGGGAAGAGGGCAATCAGCCCCAGCATTTT.

The chain couples TRBV7-2 to TRBJ2-7; D ambiguous. The V end was cut by 3 bases, the J end by 4 bases, with 10 bases between. CDR3 size: 13 residues. Germline V gene data show CDR1 as SGHTA and CDR2 as FQGNSA. CDR3 amino acids: CASSLMGSYEQYF. The DNA for the CDR3 is TGTGCCAGCAGCTTGATGGGATCTTACGAGCAGTACTTC.

This chain uses TRBV20-1 with TRBJ1-4; 8 bases are shared with TRBD1. Germline assignment: CDR1 DFQATT and CDR2 SNEGSKA (reference sequence). The CDR3 has 13 residues. J lost 10 bases, V lost 5 bases, and 9 bases had no gene match. The CDR3 nucleotides are TGCAGTGCTCAGGACAGGGTCCGCGGAAAACTGTTTTTT. Translating gives CSAQDRVRGKLFF.

The chain joins TRBV7-2 to TRBJ1-2; TRBD1 might be the D (5 bases). V lost 5 bases and J lost 5, with 18 bases in between. Germline CDR1 reads SGHTA; CDR2 reads FQGNSA. The CDR3 runs 15 residues. The CDR3 loop reads CASSVVDSGLYGYTF. In nucleotides, the CDR3 is TGTGCCAGCAGCGTAGTTGACAGCGGGTTGTATGGCTACACCTTC.

This clonotype turned up a few times. This chain uses TRBV6-1 with TRBJ2-2; no firm D call. This CDR3 has 12 amino acids. Germline lookup yields CDR1 MNHNS and CDR2 SASEGT. Between the trimmed V and J ends, which lost 6 bases and 3 bases, there was a span of 5 bases. The CDR3, as DNA: TGTGCCAGCAGAGCAGACACCGGGGAGCTGTTTTTT. It specifies CASRADTGELFF.

This clonotype was seen a few times. This chain links TRBV7-9 with TRBJ2-3; 8 nucleotides line up with TRBD1. V lost 4 bases, J lost 3 bases, and 6 bases stayed unmatched. Germline loops: CDR1 SEHNR, CDR2 FQNEAQ (reference sequence). This CDR3 contains 15 residues. CDR3 coding DNA: TGTGCCAGCAGCTCCGAAGACAGGGGTACAGATACGCAGTATTTT. Translating it yields CASSSEDRGTDTQYF. Variable domain in full (rest from reference TRBV7-9 and TRBJ2-3): DTGVSQNPRHKITKRGQNVTFRCDPISEHNRLYWYRQTLGQGPEFLTYFQNEAQLEKSRLLSDRFSAERPKGSFSTLEIQRTEQGDSAMYLCASSSEDRGTDTQYFGPGTRLTVL.

V usage is TRBV30 and J usage is TRBJ1-2; D remains unclear. V gave up 2 bases and J gave up 0 bases, with 7 bases separating them. This CDR3 comprises 13 residues. Looked up from germline, CDR1 is GTSNPN and CDR2 is SVGIG (reference sequence). The CDR3 protein is CAWSPEANYGYTF. The CDR3 DNA sequence: TGTGCCTGGAGTCCAGAGGCTAACTATGGCTACACCTTC.

This clonotype has more than one count but fewer than ten. V and J are TRBV6-1 and TRBJ1-1; no clear D. Germline-derived CDR1 and CDR2 are MNHNS and SASEGT. Deletions cut 4 bases from V and 1 base from J, with 7 bases between. The CDR3 runs to 13 residues. The CDR3 DNA reads as TGTGCCAGCAGTGGTGTTGGGAACACTGAAGCTTTCTTT. Residues: CASSGVGNTEAFF.

The chain couples TRBV5-4 to TRBJ2-3, with no clear D. V was clipped by 5 bases and J by 3 bases, with 16 bases between them. Germline CDR1 and CDR2: SGHNT and YYREEE (reference sequence). The CDR3 has 15 amino acids. Here the CDR3 reads CASSSLGTLTDTQYF. Written as DNA, the CDR3 is TGTGCCAGCAGTTCGCTAGGCACATTAACAGATACGCAGTATTTT.

In regard to this clonotype: The junction does not match germline at one end; this may be a read error. V is TRBV3-1 and J is TRBJ1-5; TRBD1 is a possible D gene (6 bases). The CDR3 totals 14 residues. Germline V gene sequence: CDR1 LGHDT, CDR2 YNNKEL (reference sequence). The CDR3 region has the DNA TGTGCCAGCAGTCAAGGGGGGCCGGACCAGCCCCAGCATTTT. This sequence encodes CASSQGGPDQPQHF.

CDR3 DNA: TGCAGCGTTGCCGACAGGATCGACAAAAATGAGCAGTTCTTC. Its translation is CSVADRIDKNEQFF. The genes are TRBV29-1 and TRBJ2-1; D is possibly TRBD1 (6 bases). The germline V and J ends were trimmed by 4 bases and 7 bases, with 17 bases remaining between them. This CDR3 is built from 14 residues. Germline assignment: CDR1 SQVTM and CDR2 ANQGSEA.

This clonotype was picked up a small number of times. The chain employs TRBV19 and TRBJ2-7, with 7 bases identical to TRBD1. Looked up from germline, CDR1 is LNHDA and CDR2 is SQIVND (reference sequence). With V trimmed by 10 bases and J by 5 bases, 17 bases remained unmatched. The CDR3 is 15 residues long. The CDR3 nucleotides read TGTGCCACCGGCGCCCCGAAGGGGGCGATCGACGAGCAGTACTTC. It is translated as CATGAPKGAIDEQYF.

The chain uses TRBV20-1 and TRBJ1-2; D gene ambiguous. This CDR3 has 14 residues. Deletions cut 4 bases from V and 8 bases from J, with 20 bases between. The germline V gene encodes CDR1 DFQATT and CDR2 SNEGSKA (reference sequence). The CDR3 region is CSATAPRERGGYTF. The CDR3 DNA reads as TGCAGTGCTACCGCCCCCCGGGAACGAGGGGGCTACACCTTC.

The V call is TRBV9, the J call TRBJ1-1; D remains unclear. There are 13 residues in the CDR3. The V end was cut by 0 bases, the J end by 5 bases, with 8 bases between. CDR1 is SGDLS, CDR2 YYNGEE, per germline. CDR3 nucleotides: TGTGCCAGCAGCGTAGGTCTGGAGACTGAAGCTTTCTTT. Protein sequence: CASSVGLETEAFF.

The chain combines TRBV12-3 or TRBV12-4 with TRBJ1-5; D possibly corresponds to TRBD1 (6 bases). The CDR3 runs 15 residues. V lost 3 bases and J lost 7, with 16 bases in between. CDR3 nucleotides: TGTGCCAGCAGTTTGTTACAGGGAAGGTTGCAGCCCCAGCATTTT. Its translation: CASSLLQGRLQPQHF.

The rearrangement links TRBV20-1 to TRBJ1-1; D is undetermined. The germline gives CDR1 DFQATT, CDR2 SNEGSKA (reference sequence). The V end lost 0 bases, the J end lost 5 bases, and 10 bases lay between the germline ends. The CDR3 sequence is 13 residues long. The chain's CDR3 is CSARDIKGTEAFF. In DNA, the CDR3 is TGCAGTGCTAGAGATATCAAGGGTACTGAAGCTTTCTTT.